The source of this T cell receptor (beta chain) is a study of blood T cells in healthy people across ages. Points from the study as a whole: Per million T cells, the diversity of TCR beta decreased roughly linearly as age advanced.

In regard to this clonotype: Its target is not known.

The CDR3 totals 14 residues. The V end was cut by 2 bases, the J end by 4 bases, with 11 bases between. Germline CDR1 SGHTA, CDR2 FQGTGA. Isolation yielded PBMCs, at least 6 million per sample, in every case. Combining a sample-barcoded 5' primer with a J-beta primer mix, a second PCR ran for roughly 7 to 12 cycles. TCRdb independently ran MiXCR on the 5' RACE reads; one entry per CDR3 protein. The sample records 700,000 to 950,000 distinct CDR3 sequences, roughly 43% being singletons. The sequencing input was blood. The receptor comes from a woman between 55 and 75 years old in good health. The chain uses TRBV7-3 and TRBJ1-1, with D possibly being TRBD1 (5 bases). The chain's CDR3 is CASSLSRDGTEAFF. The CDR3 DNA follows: TGTGCCAGCAGCTTATCTCGGGACGGCACTGAAGCTTTCTTT.